The source of this TCR beta chain is a study of T cell responses to AZD1222 COVID-19 vaccine. General study findings and limits: Repertoires were obtained only post-peak T cell response.

Method: immunoSEQ multiplex PCR; TCRdb's copy keeps in-frame clones and lacks some. The data contain 60,000 to 75,000 clones, over 85% of them singletons. As regards this clone: No antigen is known for it.

Per germline, CDR1 SGHRS and CDR2 YFSETQ. J lost 4 bases, V lost 1 base, and 5 bases had no gene match. CDR3 length equals 15 residues. V gene TRBV5-1 combines with J gene TRBJ2-1; TRBD2 matches 7 bases. The source material was peripheral blood, sampled on day 0 of AZD1222 vaccination. The receptor was isolated from an adult in good health. The chain's CDR3 is CASSLTAGQYNEQFF. The CDR3 DNA sequence: TGCGCCAGCAGCTTGACAGCGGGGCAATACAATGAGCAGTTCTTC. The full variable domain, rest sourced from reference TRBV5-1 and TRBJ2-1, is KAGVTQTPRYLIKTRGQQVTLSCSPISGHRSVSWYQQTPGQGLQFLFEYFSETQRNKGNFPGRFSGRQFSNSRSEMNVSTLELGDSALYLCASSLTAGQYNEQFFGPGTRLTVL.